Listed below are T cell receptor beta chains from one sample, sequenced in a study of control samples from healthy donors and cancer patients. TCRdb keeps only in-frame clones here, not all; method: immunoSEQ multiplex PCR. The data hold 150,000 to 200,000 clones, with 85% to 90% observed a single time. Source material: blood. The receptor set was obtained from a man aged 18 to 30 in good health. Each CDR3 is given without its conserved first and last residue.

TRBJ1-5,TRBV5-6,ASSLVNQPQH
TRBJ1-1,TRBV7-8,ASTLGGMNTEAF
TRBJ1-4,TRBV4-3,ASSQGGRPNEKLF
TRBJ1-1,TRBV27,ASSLTLNTEAF
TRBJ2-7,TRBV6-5,ASRDSLSYEQY
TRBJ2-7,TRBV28,ASSPPTVSYEQY
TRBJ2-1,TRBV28,ASSLWGRGDEQF
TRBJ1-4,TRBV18,ASSPQVATNEKLF
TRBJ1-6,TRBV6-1,ASSEGLYNSPLH
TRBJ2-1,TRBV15,ATSSSSVEQF
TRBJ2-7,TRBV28,ASSLIAGIYEQY
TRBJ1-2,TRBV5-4,ASSLVGGIYGYT
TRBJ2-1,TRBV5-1,ASSLEGNNEQF
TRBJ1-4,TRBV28,ASSLMGATNEKLF
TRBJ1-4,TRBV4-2,ASSPGQGNEKLF
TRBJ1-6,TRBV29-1,SVSTGTYNSPLH
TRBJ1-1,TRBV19,ASRLGPNTEAF
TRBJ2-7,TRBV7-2,ASSHGGDYEQY
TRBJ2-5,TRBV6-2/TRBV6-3,ASSYGGATQETQY
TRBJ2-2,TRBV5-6,ASSSPSGELF
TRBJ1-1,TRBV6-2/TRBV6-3,ASSSDEDRGNTEAF
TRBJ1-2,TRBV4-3,ASSQEGADYGYT
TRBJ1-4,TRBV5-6,ASRYREGSEKLF
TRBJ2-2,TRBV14,ASSQARPRNTGELF
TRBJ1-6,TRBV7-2,ASSQPGSSRTLH
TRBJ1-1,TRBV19,ASSLPGGRGTEAF
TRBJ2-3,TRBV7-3,ASSLFNGGDTQY
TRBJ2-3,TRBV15,ATSRDLSDRTPDTQY
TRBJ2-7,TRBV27,ASSSSGRSHEQY
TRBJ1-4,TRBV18,ASSRSRDGEKLF
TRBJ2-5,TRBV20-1,SATVRETQY
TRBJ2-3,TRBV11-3,ASSLGTSGRTDTQY
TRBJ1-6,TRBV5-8,ASSLARGLTNSPLH
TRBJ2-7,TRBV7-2,ASSLGLAGYEQY
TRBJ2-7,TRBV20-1,SASTLSSYEQY
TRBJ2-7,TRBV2,ASSHPLGGERGDDYEQY
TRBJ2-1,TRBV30,AWSVSHNEQF
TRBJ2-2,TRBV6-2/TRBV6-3,ASSLGMFSGELF
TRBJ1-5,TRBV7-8,ASSLSREGQPQH
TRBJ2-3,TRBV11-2,ASSFEGRGGTDTQY
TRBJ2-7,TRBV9,ASSVGPGYEQY
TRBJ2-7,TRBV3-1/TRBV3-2,ASSQGDRGPYEQY
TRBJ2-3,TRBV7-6,ASSLGLSTDTQY
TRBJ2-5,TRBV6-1,ASSEGVQETQY
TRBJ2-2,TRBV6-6,ASSRLAVPGELF
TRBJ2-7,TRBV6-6,ASSYSTPSTYEQY
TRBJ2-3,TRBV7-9,ASSPGTSGQY
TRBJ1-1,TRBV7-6,ASSLSSSGRYTEAF
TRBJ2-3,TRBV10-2,ASTGGLGDTQY
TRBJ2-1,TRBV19,ASSIRGDNEQF
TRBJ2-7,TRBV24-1,ATSDQNLEQY
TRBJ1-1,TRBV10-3,AISGEWDSQNTEAF
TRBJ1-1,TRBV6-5,ASSYSAVITEAF
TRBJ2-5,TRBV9,ASSVDRGETQY